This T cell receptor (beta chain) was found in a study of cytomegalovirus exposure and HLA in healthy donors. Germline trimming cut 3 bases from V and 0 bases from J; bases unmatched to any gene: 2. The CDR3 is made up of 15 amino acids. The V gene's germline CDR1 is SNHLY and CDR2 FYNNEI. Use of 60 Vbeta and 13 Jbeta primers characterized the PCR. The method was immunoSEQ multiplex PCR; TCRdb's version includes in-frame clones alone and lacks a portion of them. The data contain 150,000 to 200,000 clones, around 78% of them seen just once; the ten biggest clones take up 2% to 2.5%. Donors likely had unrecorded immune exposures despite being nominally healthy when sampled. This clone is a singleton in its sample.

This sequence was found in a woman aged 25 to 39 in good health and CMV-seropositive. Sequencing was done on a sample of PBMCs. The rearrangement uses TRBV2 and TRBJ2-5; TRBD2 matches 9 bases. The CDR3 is CASSEASGDQETQYF. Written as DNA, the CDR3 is TGTGCCAGCAGTGAGGCTAGCGGGGACCAAGAGACCCAGTACTTC.